The 14 T cell receptor beta chains below all came from one sample that was sequenced in a study of T-cell reconstitution after alpha-beta-depleted transplantation in children. Unique molecular identifiers were incorporated when the TCRbeta library was constructed. TCRdb used MiXCR to reprocess the PCR reads, holding one entry per CDR3 protein. Altogether more than 120,000 distinct CDR3 sequences are present, around 9% being singletons, with the ten largest covering 15% to 20%. Source: PBMCs, mostly from graft donor cells, taken 180 days after TCRalphabeta/CD19-depleted stem cell transplant. The receptors originated from a female patient aged 2-15 years who had a stem cell transplant for congenital amegakaryocytic thrombocytopenia, so the T cells may come from the graft donor.

This clonotype was observed many times. This rearrangement joins TRBV5-1 to TRBJ2-7; 7 nucleotides agree with TRBD1. The CDR3 loop spans 13 amino acids. CDR1 is SGHRS, CDR2 YFSETQ, per germline. With V trimmed by 2 bases and J by 4 bases, 3 bases remained unmatched. DNA of the CDR3: TGCGCCAGCAGCTTCGGACAGGAATACGAGCAGTACTTC. Protein sequence: CASSFGQEYEQYF.

In its sample, this clonotype was seen many times. This sequence joins TRBV28 and TRBJ2-5, with TRBD1 matching over 8 bases. The CDR3 is 15 amino acids. Germline assignment: CDR1 MDHEN and CDR2 SYDVKM. V dropped 4 bases and J dropped 5; count of bases not matched to a gene: 9. The CDR3, as DNA: TGTGCCAGCAGTTCAACAGGGGGTAGATGGGAGACCCAGTACTTC. Protein product: CASSSTGGRWETQYF.

This clonotype was observed many times. CDR3 coding DNA: TGCAGTGCTAACCCCTGGGGGGGGATGAACACTGAAGCTTTCTTT. Its protein product is CSANPWGGMNTEAFF. The chain carries TRBV20-1 and TRBJ1-1; tentatively, D is TRBD1 (5 bases). Trimming pared 4 bases from V and 0 bases from J, leaving 15 bases between. This CDR3 is 15 amino acids long. Germline V gene sequence: CDR1 DFQATT, CDR2 SNEGSKA (reference sequence).

This clonotype was detected ten times or more. The genes are TRBV5-1 and TRBJ1-2; D is undetermined. V lost 0 bases and J 2 bases, leaving 8 bases between the germline ends. The CDR3 is made up of 14 amino acids. Germline V CDR1 and CDR2: SGHRS, YFSETQ. CDR3 DNA sequence: TGCGCCAGCAGCTTGGATAGATCCAACTATGGCTACACCTTC. It specifies CASSLDRSNYGYTF.

This clonotype was counted a few times. This chain uses TRBV3-1 with TRBJ2-1; D ambiguous. Trimming pared 1 base from V and 6 bases from J, leaving 22 bases between. The CDR3 has 18 amino acids. Looked up from germline, CDR1 is LGHDT and CDR2 is YNNKEL (reference sequence). CDR3 sequence reads: CASSQGWSALTDPNEQFF. DNA for the CDR3: TGTGCCAGCAGCCAAGGCTGGTCAGCCCTTACCGACCCCAATGAGCAGTTCTTC.

The chain uses TRBV10-3 and TRBJ1-2, with a possible D match to TRBD1 (5 bases). CDR3 size: 16 residues. V was trimmed by 3 bases and J by 1 base, leaving 15 bases between them. The germline CDR1 and CDR2 sequences are ENHRY and SYGVKD. Written as DNA, the CDR3 is TGTGCCATCAGTGATCTTAGGACACGATTTAACTATGGCTACACCTTC. Residues: CAISDLRTRFNYGYTF.

This clonotype was seen a handful of times. The chain recombines TRBV9 with TRBJ2-6; 8 bases map to TRBD1. Germline V lookup: CDR1 SGDLS, CDR2 YYNGEE. The CDR3 is 19 amino acids. The V segment lost 4 bases and the J segment 0 bases; nucleotides outside the gene matches: 12. The CDR3 is CASSPRRDRISSGANVLTF. CDR3 DNA: TGTGCCAGCAGCCCACGCCGGGACAGGATCAGCTCTGGGGCCAACGTCCTGACTTTC.

This clonotype was found a few times. This chain links TRBV29-1 with TRBJ1-1, with 8 bases lining up with TRBD1. Unmatched junction bases numbered 13, after V lost 4 bases and J lost 0 bases. CDR1 is SQVTM and CDR2 is ANQGSEA in the germline V gene. The CDR3 extends over 17 amino acids. The CDR3 DNA follows: TGCAGCGTTGTAATATCAGGGGGCCGAGTCATGAACACTGAAGCTTTCTTT. Protein: CSVVISGGRVMNTEAFF.

The sample holds a few counts of this clonotype. This chain uses TRBV6-1 with TRBJ2-1; TRBD2 aligns across 10 bases. Germline CDR1 and CDR2: MNHNS and SASEGT. The CDR3 has 14 residues. J lost 10 bases, V lost 6 bases, and 9 bases had no gene match. The CDR3 reads CASRGGLAEEEQFF. CDR3 nucleotide sequence: TGTGCCAGCAGGGGAGGACTAGCGGAAGAAGAGCAGTTCTTC.

This CDR3 reads CSAFQGAYEQYF. As DNA, the CDR3 is TGCAGTGCGTTTCAGGGGGCCTACGAGCAGTACTTC. The chain couples TRBV20-1 to TRBJ2-7; 7 bases are a match to TRBD1. This CDR3 spans 12 amino acids. The V gene end was trimmed by 6 bases and the J gene end by 2 bases; junction bases not matched to a gene: 4. Germline V gene data show CDR1 as DFQATT and CDR2 as SNEGSKA (reference sequence).

The chain recombines TRBV7-2 with TRBJ2-7, with TRBD2 matching over 14 bases. CDR1 SGHTA and CDR2 FQGNSA come from the germline V gene. This CDR3 is 16 amino acids long. Trimming at V came to 6 bases and at J to 4 bases, leaving 8 bases not matched to a gene. CDR3 sequence (DNA): TGTGCCAGCAGTTTACGTGGGACTAGCGGGAGTTACGAGCAGTACTTC. This sequence encodes CASSLRGTSGSYEQYF.

This clonotype was observed many times. The rearrangement joins TRBV5-5 to TRBJ2-3, with TRBD1 matching 12 bases. Looked up from germline, CDR1 is SGHKS and CDR2 is YYEKEE (reference sequence). Germline trimming cut 2 bases from V and 10 bases from J; bases unmatched to any gene: 5. This CDR3 region has 14 residues. The CDR3 sequence is CASSFRDRGPAQYF. The CDR3 nucleotides read TGTGCCAGCAGCTTCCGGGACAGGGGGCCCGCGCAGTATTTT.

This clonotype was seen at least ten times. V usage is TRBV20-1 and J usage is TRBJ2-7; the D gene is possibly TRBD2 (6 bases). Trimming took 0 bases from V and 7 from J, leaving 16 bases between them. CDR1 and CDR2 (germline): DFQATT, SNEGSKA (reference sequence). The CDR3 loop spans 14 amino acids. This CDR3 is CSARDRPGLLEQYF. Written as DNA, the CDR3 is TGCAGTGCTAGAGACCGGCCGGGACTGCTGGAGCAGTACTTC.

This clonotype has ten or more counts. DNA of the CDR3: TGCGCCAGCAGCTTGGAACTAGCGTCCGAGCAGTACTTC. As protein: CASSLELASEQYF. The chain is built from TRBV5-1 and TRBJ2-7; 7 nucleotides agree with TRBD2. V trimming: 0 bases; J trimming: 6 bases; junction bases outside the gene matches: 3. The length of the CDR3 is 13 residues. Germline CDR1 reads SGHRS; CDR2 reads YFSETQ.